These 9 T cell receptor beta chains were sequenced from one sample in a study of cytomegalovirus exposure and HLA in healthy donors. 13 Jbeta primers and 60 Vbeta primers were used for the PCR. Data came from immunoSEQ multiplex PCR; TCRdb stores just in-frame clones and leaves some out. Here the sample spans about 72,000 clones, 70% to 90% being singletons. Material: PBMCs. The receptors derive from a human donor in good health.

Of note for this clone: One junction end disagrees with the germline gene, perhaps due to a read error. This CDR3 reads CASTRVSNYGYPF. The DNA of the CDR3 is TGTGCCAGCACCAGGGTTTCTAACTATGGCTACCCCTTC. The chain has TRBV10-3 and TRBJ1-2; the D gene is possibly TRBD1 (5 bases). There are 13 residues in the CDR3. Per the germline V gene, CDR1 is ENHRY and CDR2 is SYGVKD.

This chain joins TRBV5-1 and TRBJ1-6, with a possible D match to TRBD1 (6 bases). V lost 0 bases and J lost 9, with 13 bases in between. CDR3 length equals 15 residues. Germline CDR1 reads SGHRS; CDR2 reads YFSETQ. DNA of the CDR3: TGCGCCAGCAGCTTGGCAGGGGAGGGTTTTTCACCCCTCCACTTT. It codes for CASSLAGEGFSPLHF.

This chain links TRBV11-2 with TRBJ1-6; a possible D gene is TRBD1 (5 bases). Germline CDR1 and CDR2: SGHAT and FQNNGV. The CDR3 contains 16 residues. Trimming took off 5 bases at V and 5 bases at J, with 16 bases between the two ends. As DNA, the CDR3 is TGTGCCAGCAGCACGTTCCCGGGGACTGATAATTCACCCCTCCACTTT. Translating it yields CASSTFPGTDNSPLHF.

The chain joins TRBV5-8 to TRBJ2-5, with 9 bases that match TRBD1. This CDR3 contains 15 residues. Trimming removed 5 bases from V and 4 bases from J; junction bases left unmatched: 9. CDR1 and CDR2 (germline): SGHTS, YDEGEE. The DNA for the CDR3 is TGTGCCAGCAGTCCGACAGGGGGTGAGCTAGAGACCCAGTACTTC. This encodes CASSPTGGELETQYF.

The table lists this clone with a few counts. This chain uses TRBV13 with TRBJ2-7, with a tentative D call TRBD2 (6 bases). V was shortened by 5 bases and J by 6 bases, with 20 bases between the two germline ends. CDR3 size: 15 residues. The germline CDR1 and CDR2 sequences are PRHDT and FYEKMQ (reference sequence). CDR3 nucleotide sequence: TGTGCCAGCAGCAGAACGGGACTCCCCGTTTGCGAGCAGTACTTC. It encodes CASSRTGLPVCEQYF.

J is TRBJ1-2 and V is TRBV9, with TRBD1 identical over 10 bases. This CDR3 is built from 18 residues. Germline V gene sequence: CDR1 SGDLS, CDR2 YYNGEE. J gave up 0 bases and V 0 bases, and 8 bases lay outside the gene matches. The CDR3 DNA sequence: TGTGCCAGCAGCGTAGATCCGGGACAGGGGTTAGCTAACTATGGCTACACCTTC. This translates into CASSVDPGQGLANYGYTF.

This chain uses TRBV5-1 with TRBJ2-7; D uncertain. Germline V gives CDR1 SGHRS, CDR2 YFSETQ. The CDR3 loop spans 13 amino acids. The V end lost 5 bases, the J end lost 1 base, and 10 bases lay between the germline ends. The CDR3 is CASRPTVSYEQYF. CDR3 bases: TGCGCCAGCAGACCTACGGTTTCCTACGAGCAGTACTTC.

This chain uses TRBV2 with TRBJ1-1; D is unresolved. V was trimmed by 7 bases and J by 1 base, leaving 7 bases between them. CDR1 is SNHLY, CDR2 FYNNEI, per germline. The CDR3 spans 12 residues. The CDR3 sequence is CASTRGNTEAFF. The CDR3 coding sequence is TGTGCCAGCACCCGGGGGAACACTGAAGCTTTCTTT.

The chain carries TRBV30 and TRBJ1-3, with 9 bases fitting TRBD1. The CDR3 totals 16 residues. Germline lookup yields CDR1 GTSNPN and CDR2 SVGIG (reference sequence). The V gene end was trimmed by 3 bases and the J gene end by 0 bases; junction bases not matched to a gene: 6. Written as DNA, the CDR3 is TGTGCCTGGAGCTCCGGGACAGGGACCTCTGGAAACACCATATATTTT. The encoded protein is CAWSSGTGTSGNTIYF.